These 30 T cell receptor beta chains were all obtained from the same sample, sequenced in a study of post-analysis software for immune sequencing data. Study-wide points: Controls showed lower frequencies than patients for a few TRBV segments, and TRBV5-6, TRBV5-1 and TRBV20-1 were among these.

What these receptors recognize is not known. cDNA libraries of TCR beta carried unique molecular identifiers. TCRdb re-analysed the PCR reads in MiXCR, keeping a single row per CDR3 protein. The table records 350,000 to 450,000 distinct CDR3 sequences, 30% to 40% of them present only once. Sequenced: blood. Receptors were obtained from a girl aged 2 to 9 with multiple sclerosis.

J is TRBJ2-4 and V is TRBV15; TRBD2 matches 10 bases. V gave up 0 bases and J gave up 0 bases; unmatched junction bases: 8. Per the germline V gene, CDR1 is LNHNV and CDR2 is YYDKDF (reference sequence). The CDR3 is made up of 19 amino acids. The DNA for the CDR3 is TGTGCCACCAGCAGAGATCGTGGACTAGCGGCCCTAGCCAAAAACATTCAGTACTTC. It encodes CATSRDRGLAALAKNIQYF.

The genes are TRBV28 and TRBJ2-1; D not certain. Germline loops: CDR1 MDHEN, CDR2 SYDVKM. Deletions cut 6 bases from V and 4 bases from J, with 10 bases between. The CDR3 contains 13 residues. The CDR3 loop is CASSTPGYNEQFF. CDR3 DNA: TGTGCCAGCAGCACTCCGGGTTACAATGAGCAGTTCTTC.

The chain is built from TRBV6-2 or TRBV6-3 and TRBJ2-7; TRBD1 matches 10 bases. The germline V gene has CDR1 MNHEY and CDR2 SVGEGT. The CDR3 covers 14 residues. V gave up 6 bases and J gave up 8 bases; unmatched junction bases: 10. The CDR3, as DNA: TGTGCCAGCAGGGGGACAGGGGAACGCTTGAAGCAGTACTTC. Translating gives CASRGTGERLKQYF.

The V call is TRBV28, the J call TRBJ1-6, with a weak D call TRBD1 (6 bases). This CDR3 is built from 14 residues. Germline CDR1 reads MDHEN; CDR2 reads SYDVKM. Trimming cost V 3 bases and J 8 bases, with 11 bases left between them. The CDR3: CASSLKGGYSPLHF. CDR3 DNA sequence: TGTGCCAGCAGTTTGAAAGGGGGGTATTCACCCCTCCACTTT.

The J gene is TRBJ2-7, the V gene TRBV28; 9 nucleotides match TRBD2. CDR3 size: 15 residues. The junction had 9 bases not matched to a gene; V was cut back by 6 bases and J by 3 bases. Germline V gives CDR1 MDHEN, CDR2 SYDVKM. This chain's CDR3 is CASSRSGSTYYEQYF. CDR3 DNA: TGTGCCAGCAGCCGTAGCGGGAGTACCTACTACGAGCAGTACTTC.

CDR3 amino acids: CASSPQPPRLALRTDTQYF. The CDR3 coding sequence is TGTGCCAGCAGCCCGCAGCCACCTCGACTAGCGTTACGCACAGATACGCAGTATTTT. V usage is TRBV7-2 and J usage is TRBJ2-3; 8 bases align to TRBD2. From germline, CDR1 is SGHTA and CDR2 FQGNSA. CDR3 length: 19 amino acids. J gave up 1 base and V 5 bases, and 17 bases lay outside the gene matches.

Here the CDR3 DNA reads TGTGCCAGCACCCTAGGGCCCCGGACCCTTTACGAGCAGTACTTC. Its translation: CASTLGPRTLYEQYF. V usage is TRBV28 and J usage is TRBJ2-7; no clear D gene. The length of the CDR3 is 15 residues. The germline V and J ends were trimmed by 7 bases and 4 bases, with 20 bases remaining between them. Germline V CDR1 and CDR2: MDHEN, SYDVKM.

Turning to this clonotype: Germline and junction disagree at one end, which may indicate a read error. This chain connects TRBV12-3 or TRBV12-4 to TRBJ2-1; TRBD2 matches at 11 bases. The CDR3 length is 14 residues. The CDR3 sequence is CAVILAGASNEQFF. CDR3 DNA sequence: TGTGCCGTAATACTAGCGGGAGCCAGCAATGAGCAGTTTTTC.

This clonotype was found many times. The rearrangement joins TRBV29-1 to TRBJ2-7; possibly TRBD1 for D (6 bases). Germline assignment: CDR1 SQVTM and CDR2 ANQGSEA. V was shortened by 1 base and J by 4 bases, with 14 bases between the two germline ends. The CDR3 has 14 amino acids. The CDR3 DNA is TGCAGCGTTGAAGCTGGACAGTCGCCTTACGAGCAGTACTTC. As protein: CSVEAGQSPYEQYF.

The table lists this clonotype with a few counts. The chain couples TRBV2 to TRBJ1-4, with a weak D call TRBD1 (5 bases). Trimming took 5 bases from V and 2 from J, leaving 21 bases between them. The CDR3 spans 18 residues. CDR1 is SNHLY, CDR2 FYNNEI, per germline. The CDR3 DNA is TGTGCCAGCAGTTCCGACAGCTCCCCGGTTTTGACTAATGAAAAACTGTTTTTT. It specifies CASSSDSSPVLTNEKLFF.

The CDR3 bases are TGCAGTGCTAGAGATGAGCCGGGCCCGTACAATGAGCAGTTCTTC. Protein product: CSARDEPGPYNEQFF. This chain uses TRBV20-1 with TRBJ2-1; D remains ambiguous. This CDR3 is 15 amino acids long. V was shortened by 0 bases and J by 4 bases, with 13 bases between the two germline ends. The germline CDR1 and CDR2 sequences are DFQATT and SNEGSKA (reference sequence).

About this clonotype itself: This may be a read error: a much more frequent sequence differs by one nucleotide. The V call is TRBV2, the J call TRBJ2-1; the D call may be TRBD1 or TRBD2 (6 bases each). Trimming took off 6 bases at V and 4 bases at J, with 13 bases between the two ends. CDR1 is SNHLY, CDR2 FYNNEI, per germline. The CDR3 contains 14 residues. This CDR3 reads CASRGASDYNEQFF. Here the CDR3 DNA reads TGTGCCAGCAGGGGGGCTAGCGATTACAATGAGCAGTTCTTC.

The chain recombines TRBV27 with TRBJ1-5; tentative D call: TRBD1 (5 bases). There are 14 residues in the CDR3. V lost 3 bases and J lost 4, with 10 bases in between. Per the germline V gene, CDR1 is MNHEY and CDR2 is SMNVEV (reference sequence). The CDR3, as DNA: TGTGCCAGCAGTTTCCGGGACGGTAATCAGCCCCAGCATTTT. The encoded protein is CASSFRDGNQPQHF.

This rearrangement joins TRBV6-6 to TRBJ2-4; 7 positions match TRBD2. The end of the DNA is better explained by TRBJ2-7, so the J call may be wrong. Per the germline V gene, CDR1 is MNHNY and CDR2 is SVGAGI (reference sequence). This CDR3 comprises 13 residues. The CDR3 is CASNKGGHHEQYF. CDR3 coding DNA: TGTGCCAGCAATAAGGGAGGGCACCACGAGCAGTACTTC.

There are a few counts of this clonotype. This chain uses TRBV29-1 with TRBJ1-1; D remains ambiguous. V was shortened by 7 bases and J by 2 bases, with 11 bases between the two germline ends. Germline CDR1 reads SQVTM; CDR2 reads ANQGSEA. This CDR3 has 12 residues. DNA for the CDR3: TGCAGCGCTAACACGATTAACACTGAAGCTTTCTTT. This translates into CSANTINTEAFF.

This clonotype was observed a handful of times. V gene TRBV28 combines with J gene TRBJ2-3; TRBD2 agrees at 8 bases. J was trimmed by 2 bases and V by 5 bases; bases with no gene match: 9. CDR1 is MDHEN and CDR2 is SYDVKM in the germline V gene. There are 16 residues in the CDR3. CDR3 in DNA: TGTGCCAGCAGTCCGACTAGCGCCCCTAACACAGATACGCAGTATTTT. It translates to CASSPTSAPNTDTQYF.

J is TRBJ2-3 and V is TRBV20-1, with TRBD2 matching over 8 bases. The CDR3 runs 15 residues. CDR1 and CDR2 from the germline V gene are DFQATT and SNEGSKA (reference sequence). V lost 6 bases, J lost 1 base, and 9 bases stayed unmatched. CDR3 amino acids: CSATQAGVGTDTQYF. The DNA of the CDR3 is TGCAGTGCCACTCAAGCGGGGGTGGGCACAGATACGCAGTATTTT.

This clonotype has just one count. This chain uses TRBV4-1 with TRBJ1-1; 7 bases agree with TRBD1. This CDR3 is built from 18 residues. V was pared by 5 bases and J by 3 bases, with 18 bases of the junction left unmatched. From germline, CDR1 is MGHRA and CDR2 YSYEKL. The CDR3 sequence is CASSWVVRGRFKDTEAFF. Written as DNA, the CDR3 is TGCGCCAGCAGCTGGGTAGTGAGGGGGCGGTTTAAGGACACTGAAGCTTTCTTT.

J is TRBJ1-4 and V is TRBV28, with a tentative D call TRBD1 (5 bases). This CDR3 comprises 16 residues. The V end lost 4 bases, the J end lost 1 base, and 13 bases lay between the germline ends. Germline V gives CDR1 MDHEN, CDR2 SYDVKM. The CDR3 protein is CASSSSWGGTNEKLFF. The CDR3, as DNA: TGTGCCAGCAGTTCCTCTTGGGGGGGAACTAATGAAAAACTGTTTTTT.

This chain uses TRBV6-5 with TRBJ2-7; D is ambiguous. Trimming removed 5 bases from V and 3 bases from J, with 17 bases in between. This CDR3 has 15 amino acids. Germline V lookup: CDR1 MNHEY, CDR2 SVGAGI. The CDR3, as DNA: TGTGCCAGCAGTAGGTATGGATCTGGGATCTACGAGCAGTACTTC. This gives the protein CASSRYGSGIYEQYF.

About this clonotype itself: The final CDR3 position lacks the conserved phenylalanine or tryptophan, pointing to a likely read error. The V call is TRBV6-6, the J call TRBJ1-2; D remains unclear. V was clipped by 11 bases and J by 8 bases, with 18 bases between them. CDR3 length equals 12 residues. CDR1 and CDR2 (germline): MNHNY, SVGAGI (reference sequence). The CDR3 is CAVAGVLRGYTV. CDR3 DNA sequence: TGTGCCGTCGCCGGCGTTTTGCGGGGCTACACCGTC.

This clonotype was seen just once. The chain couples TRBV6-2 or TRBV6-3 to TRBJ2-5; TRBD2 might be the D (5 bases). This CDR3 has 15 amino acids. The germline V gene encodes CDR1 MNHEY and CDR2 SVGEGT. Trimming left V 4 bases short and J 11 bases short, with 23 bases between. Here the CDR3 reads CASSCLGREAWEQYF. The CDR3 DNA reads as TGTGCCAGCAGTTGCCTAGGAAGAGAGGCATGGGAGCAGTACTTC.

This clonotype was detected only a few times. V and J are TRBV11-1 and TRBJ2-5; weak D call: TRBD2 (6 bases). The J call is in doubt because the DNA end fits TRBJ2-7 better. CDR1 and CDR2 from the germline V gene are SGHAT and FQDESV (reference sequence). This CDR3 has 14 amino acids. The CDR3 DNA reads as TGTGCCAGCAGCCCTCGAGTAGCGGTTTACGAGCAGTACTTC. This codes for CASSPRVAVYEQYF.

The CDR3 region is CASSFWDRGGYEQYF. In DNA, the CDR3 is TGTGCCAGCAGTTTTTGGGACAGGGGTGGCTACGAGCAGTACTTC. V is TRBV12-3 or TRBV12-4 and J is TRBJ2-7; 10 positions agree with TRBD1. This CDR3 comprises 15 residues. After removal of 3 bases from V and 3 bases from J, the junction contained 5 bases not matched to a gene.

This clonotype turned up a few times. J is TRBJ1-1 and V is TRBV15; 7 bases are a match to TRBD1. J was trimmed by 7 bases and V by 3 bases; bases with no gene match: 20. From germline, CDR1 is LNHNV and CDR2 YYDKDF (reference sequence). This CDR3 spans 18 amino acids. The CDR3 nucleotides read TGTGCCACCAGCAGTCGACGAAACCACGGGACAGCCTACTTTGAAGCTTTCTTT. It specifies CATSSRRNHGTAYFEAFF.

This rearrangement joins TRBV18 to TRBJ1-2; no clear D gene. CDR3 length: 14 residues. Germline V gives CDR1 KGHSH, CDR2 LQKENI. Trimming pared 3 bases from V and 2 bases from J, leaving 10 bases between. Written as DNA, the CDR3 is TGTGCCAGCTCACCCACGACGGTGAACTATGGCTACACCTTC. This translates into CASSPTTVNYGYTF.

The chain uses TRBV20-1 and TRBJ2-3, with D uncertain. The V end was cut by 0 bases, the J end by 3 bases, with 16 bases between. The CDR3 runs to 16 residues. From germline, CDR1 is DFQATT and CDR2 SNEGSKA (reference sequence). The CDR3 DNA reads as TGCAGTGCTAGAGATTGGCCACCAGGTGGGACAGATACGCAGTATTTT. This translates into CSARDWPPGGTDTQYF.

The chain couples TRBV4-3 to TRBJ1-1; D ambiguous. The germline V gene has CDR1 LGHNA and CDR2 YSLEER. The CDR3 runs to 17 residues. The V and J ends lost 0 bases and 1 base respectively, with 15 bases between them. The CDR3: CASSQEPQTYRNTEAFF. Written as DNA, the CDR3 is TGCGCCAGCAGCCAAGAACCCCAAACGTATCGGAACACTGAAGCTTTCTTT.

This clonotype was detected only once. The CDR3: CAISESIQGRHEQYF. CDR3 in DNA: TGTGCCATCAGTGAGTCAATCCAGGGTCGCCACGAGCAGTACTTC. This chain uses TRBV10-3 with TRBJ2-7, with D possibly matching TRBD1 (5 bases). Germline V gene lookup returns CDR1 ENHRY and CDR2 SYGVKD. Trimming left V 0 bases short and J 5 bases short, with 14 bases between. The CDR3 is made up of 15 amino acids.

The CDR3 nucleotides read TGCGCCAGCAGCTTGGTCGGGACAGGCGGGGGAGAGACCCAGTACTTC. As protein: CASSLVGTGGGETQYF. The V call is TRBV5-1, the J call TRBJ2-5; weak D call: TRBD1 (8 bases). The CDR3 is 16 amino acids. Trimming removed 0 bases from V and 4 bases from J, with 16 bases in between. Germline loops: CDR1 SGHRS, CDR2 YFSETQ. Drawing the rest from reference TRBV5-1 and TRBJ2-5, the complete variable domain is KAGVTQTPRYLIKTRGQQVTLSCSPISGHRSVSWYQQTPGQGLQFLFEYFSETQRNKGNFPGRFSGRQFSNSRSEMNVSTLELGDSALYLCASSLVGTGGGETQYFGPGTRLLVL.